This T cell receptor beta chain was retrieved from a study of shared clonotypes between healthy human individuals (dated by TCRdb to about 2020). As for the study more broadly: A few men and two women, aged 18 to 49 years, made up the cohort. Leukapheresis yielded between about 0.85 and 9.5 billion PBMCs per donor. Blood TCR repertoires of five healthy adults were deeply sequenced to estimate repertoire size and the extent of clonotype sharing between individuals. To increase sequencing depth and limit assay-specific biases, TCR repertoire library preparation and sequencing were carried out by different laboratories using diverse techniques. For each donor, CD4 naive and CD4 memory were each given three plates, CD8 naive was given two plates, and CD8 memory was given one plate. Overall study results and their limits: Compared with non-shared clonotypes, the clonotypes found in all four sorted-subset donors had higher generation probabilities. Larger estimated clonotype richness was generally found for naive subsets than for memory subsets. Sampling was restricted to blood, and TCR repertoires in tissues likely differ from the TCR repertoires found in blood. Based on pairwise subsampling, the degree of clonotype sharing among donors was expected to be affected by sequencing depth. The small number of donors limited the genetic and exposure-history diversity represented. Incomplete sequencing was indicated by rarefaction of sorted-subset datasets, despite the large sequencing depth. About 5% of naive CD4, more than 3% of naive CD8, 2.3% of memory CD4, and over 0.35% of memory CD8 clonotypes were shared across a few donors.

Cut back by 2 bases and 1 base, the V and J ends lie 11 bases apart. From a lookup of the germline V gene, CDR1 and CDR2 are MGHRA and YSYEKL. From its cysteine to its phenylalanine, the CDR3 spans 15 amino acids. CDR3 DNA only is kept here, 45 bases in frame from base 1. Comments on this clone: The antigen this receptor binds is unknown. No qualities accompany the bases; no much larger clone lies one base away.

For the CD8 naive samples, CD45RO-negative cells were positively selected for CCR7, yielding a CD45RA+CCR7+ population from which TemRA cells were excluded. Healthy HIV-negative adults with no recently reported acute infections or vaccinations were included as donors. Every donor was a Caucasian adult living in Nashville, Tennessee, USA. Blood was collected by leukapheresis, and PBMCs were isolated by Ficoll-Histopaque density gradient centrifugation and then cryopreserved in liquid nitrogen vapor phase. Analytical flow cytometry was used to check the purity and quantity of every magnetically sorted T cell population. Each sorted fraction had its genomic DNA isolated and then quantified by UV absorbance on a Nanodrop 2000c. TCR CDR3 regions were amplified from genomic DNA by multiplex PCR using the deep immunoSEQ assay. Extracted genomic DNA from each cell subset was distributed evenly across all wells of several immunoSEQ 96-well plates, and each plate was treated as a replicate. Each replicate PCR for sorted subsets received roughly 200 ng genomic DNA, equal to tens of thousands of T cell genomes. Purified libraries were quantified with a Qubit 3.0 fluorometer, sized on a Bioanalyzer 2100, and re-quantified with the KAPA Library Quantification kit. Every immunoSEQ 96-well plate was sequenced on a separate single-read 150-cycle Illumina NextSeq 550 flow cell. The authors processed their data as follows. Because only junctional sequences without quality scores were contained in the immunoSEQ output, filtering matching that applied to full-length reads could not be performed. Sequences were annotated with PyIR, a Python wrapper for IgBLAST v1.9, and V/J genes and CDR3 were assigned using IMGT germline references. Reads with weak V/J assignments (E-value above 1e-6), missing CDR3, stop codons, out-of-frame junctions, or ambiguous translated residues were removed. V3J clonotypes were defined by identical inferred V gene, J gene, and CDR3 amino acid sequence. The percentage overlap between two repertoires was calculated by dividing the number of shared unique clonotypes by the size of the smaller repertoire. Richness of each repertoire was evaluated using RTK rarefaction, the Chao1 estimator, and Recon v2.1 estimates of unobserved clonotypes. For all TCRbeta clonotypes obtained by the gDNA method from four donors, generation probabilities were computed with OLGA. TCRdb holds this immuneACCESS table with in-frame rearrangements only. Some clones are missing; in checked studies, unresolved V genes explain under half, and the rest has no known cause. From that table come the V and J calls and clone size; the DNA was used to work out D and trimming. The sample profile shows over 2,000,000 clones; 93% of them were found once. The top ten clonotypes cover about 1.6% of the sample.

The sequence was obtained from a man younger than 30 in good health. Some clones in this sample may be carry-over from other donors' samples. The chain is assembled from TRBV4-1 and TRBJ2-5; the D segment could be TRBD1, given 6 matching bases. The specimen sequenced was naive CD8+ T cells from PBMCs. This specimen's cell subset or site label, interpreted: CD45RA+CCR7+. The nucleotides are TGCGCCAGCAGCCAACAACAGGGAACCCAAGAGACCCAGTACTTC. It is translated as CASSQQQGTQETQYF.